The clone carrying this T cell receptor beta chain has more than one count but fewer than ten. CDR3 size: 13 residues. The V and J ends lost 7 bases and 3 bases respectively, with 13 bases between them. Germline V lookup: CDR1 DFQATT, CDR2 SNEGSKA (reference sequence). The sample originates from a study of blood T cells in healthy people across ages. The use of a sample-barcoded 5' primer and a J-beta primer mix characterized a second PCR of roughly 6 to 11 cycles. All cDNA molecules were each tagged by a template-switch adaptor with 12 random nucleotides. TCRdb used MiXCR to reprocess the 5' RACE reads, holding one entry per CDR3 protein. The sample carries fewer than 950,000 distinct CDR3 sequences, 30% to 45% recorded once.

The rearrangement uses TRBV20-1 and TRBJ1-5; possible D gene TRBD1, 6 bases. Sequenced: blood. The receptor was isolated from a man aged 18-30 years in good health. As DNA, the CDR3 is TGCAGTGGAAAGACAGGAAACAATCAGCCCCAGCATTTT. This translates into CSGKTGNNQPQHF.